Following are 32 T cell receptor beta chains from one sample sequenced in a study of human thymus T cells. Thymus was obtained from resections taken during corrective heart surgery. The protocol was immunoSEQ multiplex PCR, while the TCRdb copy is restricted to in-frame clones and leaves out a portion. Of about 78,000 clones in the sample, 96% were seen once. Sequencing was performed on thymus tissue. These receptors were obtained from a boy in the first two years of life with a congenital heart defect but otherwise immunologically healthy.

V usage is TRBV14 and J usage is TRBJ1-1; D might be TRBD1 (5 bases). This CDR3 is 15 amino acids long. Trimming left V 7 bases short and J 1 base short, with 16 bases between. The V gene's germline CDR1 is SGHDN and CDR2 FVKESK. CDR3 amino acids: CASNPWGGENTEAFF. CDR3 bases: TGTGCCAGCAACCCATGGGGAGGGGAGAACACTGAAGCTTTCTTT.

The V gene is TRBV2, the J gene TRBJ2-1; weak D call: TRBD2 (7 bases). Trimming removed 10 bases at V and 6 bases at J, with 19 bases between. The CDR3 runs 14 residues. Germline lookup yields CDR1 SNHLY and CDR2 FYNNEI. The CDR3 DNA reads as TGTGCCACTGAGGGAGGGGCAGGGGCCAATGAGCAGTTCTTC. Translated, it gives CATEGGAGANEQFF.

V is TRBV19 and J is TRBJ1-2; D gene ambiguous. Germline V gene lookup returns CDR1 LNHDA and CDR2 SQIVND (reference sequence). The CDR3 is 18 residues long. Trimming removed 8 bases at V and 0 bases at J, with 25 bases between. The chain's CDR3 is CASSPIRQLNIANYGYTF. In nucleotides, the CDR3 is TGTGCCAGTTCGCCGATCAGGCAGTTAAACATAGCTAACTATGGCTACACCTTC.

CDR3 nucleotides: TGCGCCAGCAGCAGCAGGACAGGGAACTATGGCTACACCTTC. Translation: CASSSRTGNYGYTF. V and J are TRBV5-1 and TRBJ1-2; 8 bases are a match to TRBD1. Germline loops: CDR1 SGHRS, CDR2 YFSETQ. V lost 4 bases and J lost 2; bases outside the gene matches: 4. This CDR3 has 14 amino acids.

The V call is TRBV27, the J call TRBJ2-5; 7 nucleotides align to TRBD1. The germline V gene encodes CDR1 MNHEY and CDR2 SMNVEV (reference sequence). The CDR3 has 13 residues. Trimming removed 4 bases from V and 7 bases from J; junction bases left unmatched: 6. The CDR3 DNA reads TGTGCCAGCAGTTCGGGGACAGTGGGGACCCAGTACTTC. Translation: CASSSGTVGTQYF.

The chain combines TRBV11-2 with TRBJ2-1; 16 bases agree with TRBD2. V lost 3 bases, J lost 2 bases, and 4 bases stayed unmatched. The CDR3 is made up of 18 amino acids. The germline V gene has CDR1 SGHAT and CDR2 FQNNGV. The CDR3: CASSLGTSGRVPYNEQFF. CDR3 bases: TGTGCCAGCAGCTTGGGGACTAGCGGGAGGGTCCCCTACAATGAGCAGTTCTTC. The full variable domain, completed using reference TRBV11-2 and TRBJ2-1, is EAGVAQSPRYKIIEKRQSVAFWCNPISGHATLYWYQQILGQGPKLLIQFQNNGVVDDSQLPKDRFSAERLKGVDSTLKIQPAKLEDSAVYLCASSLGTSGRVPYNEQFFGPGTRLTVL.

The chain couples TRBV18 to TRBJ2-5; 9 nucleotides agree with TRBD1. The CDR3 is made up of 16 amino acids. V was clipped by 2 bases and J by 3 bases; unmatched bases: 7. CDR1 is KGHSH, CDR2 LQKENI, per germline. The DNA of the CDR3 is TGTGCCAGCTCACCAACAAGGACAGGGGTAAAAGAGACCCAGTACTTC. Translation: CASSPTRTGVKETQYF.

The genes are TRBV15 and TRBJ2-2, with 11 bases lining up with TRBD2. V trimming: 4 bases; J trimming: 0 bases; junction bases outside the gene matches: 4. Germline V gene sequence: CDR1 LNHNV, CDR2 YYDKDF (reference sequence). The CDR3 consists of 17 residues. For the CDR3, the DNA is TGTGCCACCAGCACCATAGCGGGAGGGCCGAACACCGGGGAGCTGTTTTTT. As protein: CATSTIAGGPNTGELFF.

The chain has TRBV4-1 and TRBJ2-7; D is possibly TRBD1 (6 bases). CDR3 length: 14 residues. Germline loops: CDR1 MGHRA, CDR2 YSYEKL. Trimming took off 0 bases at V and 4 bases at J, with 10 bases between the two ends. The CDR3 region is CASSQDDRRYEQYF. DNA for the CDR3: TGCGCCAGCAGCCAAGATGACAGGAGGTACGAGCAGTACTTC.

The chain uses TRBV18 and TRBJ2-5; possibly TRBD2 for D (6 bases). The CDR3 consists of 17 residues. V lost 3 bases, J lost 2 bases, and 19 bases lay in between. Germline lookup yields CDR1 KGHSH and CDR2 LQKENI. The CDR3 region is CASSPTIRDCTQETQYF. The CDR3, as DNA: TGTGCCAGCTCACCCACGATAAGGGACTGCACACAAGAGACCCAGTACTTC.

This sequence joins TRBV7-6 and TRBJ1-2; D unclear. Trimming removed 8 bases at V and 7 bases at J, with 8 bases between. The CDR3 has 10 amino acids. Germline V gene lookup returns CDR1 SGHVS and CDR2 FNYEAQ. CDR3 in DNA: TGTGCCAGCGGCCCCGCTGGCTACACCTTC. Residues: CASGPAGYTF.

The V call is TRBV5-6, the J call TRBJ1-2, with D tentatively TRBD1 (6 bases). The CDR3 consists of 14 residues. CDR1 and CDR2 (germline): SGHDT, YYEEEE. V gave up 4 bases and J gave up 0 bases, with 10 bases separating them. The CDR3 protein is CASSLQGSNYGYTF. The CDR3 nucleotides read TGTGCCAGCAGCCTACAGGGCTCTAACTATGGCTACACCTTC.

The chain combines TRBV27 with TRBJ1-2; D is possibly TRBD1 (6 bases). The CDR3 has 13 residues. Germline V CDR1 and CDR2: MNHEY, SMNVEV (reference sequence). V was pared by 4 bases and J by 4 bases, with 10 bases between. For the CDR3, the DNA is TGTGCCAGCAGTTCCACAGGGTTCTATGGCTACACCTTC. Translating gives CASSSTGFYGYTF.

The chain has TRBV6-1 and TRBJ2-7; D is unclear. The V and J ends lost 4 bases and 6 bases respectively, with 13 bases between them. Germline lookup yields CDR1 MNHNS and CDR2 SASEGT. The CDR3 runs to 13 residues. CDR3 in DNA: TGTGCCAGCAGTGGCCCGCCCCACAGCGAGCAGTACTTC. The encoded protein is CASSGPPHSEQYF.

The V and J genes are TRBV27 and TRBJ2-1; TRBD1 agrees at 8 bases. The CDR3 has 14 residues. V was pared by 8 bases and J by 7 bases, with 10 bases of the junction left unmatched. CDR1 and CDR2 (germline): MNHEY, SMNVEV (reference sequence). The CDR3 protein is CASGPTGERNEQFF. CDR3 bases: TGTGCCAGCGGGCCGACAGGGGAAAGAAATGAGCAGTTCTTC.

The CDR3 loop is CASSPRGPLRGNYGYTF. CDR3 in DNA: TGTGCCAGCTCACCACGGGGGCCTCTAAGAGGGAACTATGGCTACACCTTC. V usage is TRBV18 and J usage is TRBJ1-2, with a tentative D call TRBD1 (6 bases). The CDR3 spans 17 residues. From germline, CDR1 is KGHSH and CDR2 LQKENI. The ends were cut back, 1 base at V and 2 bases at J, with 17 bases in the middle.

The chain employs TRBV7-2 and TRBJ2-3; D is possibly TRBD2 (6 bases). The CDR3 is 14 residues long. From germline, CDR1 is SGHTA and CDR2 FQGNSA. Deletions cut 4 bases from V and 1 base from J, with 9 bases between. The CDR3 loop reads CASSSQRGTDTQYF. The CDR3 bases are TGTGCCAGCAGCTCCCAGCGGGGCACAGATACGCAGTATTTT.

V gene TRBV6-1 combines with J gene TRBJ1-5; 8 bases align to TRBD1. The V gene's germline CDR1 is MNHNS and CDR2 SASEGT. CDR3 size: 16 residues. V was pared by 2 bases and J by 5 bases, with 8 bases of the junction left unmatched. CDR3 sequence: CASSENRGSSYQPQHF. In DNA, the CDR3 is TGTGCCAGCAGTGAAAACAGGGGGTCTTCATATCAGCCCCAGCATTTT.

The gene calls are TRBV28 and TRBJ2-7; D remains ambiguous. CDR1 is MDHEN, CDR2 SYDVKM, per germline. V was trimmed by 1 base and J by 3 bases, leaving 10 bases between them. This CDR3 has 14 amino acids. CDR3 in DNA: TGTGCCAGCAGTTTATATTCCGGATTCTACGAGCAGTACTTC. The encoded protein is CASSLYSGFYEQYF.

This sequence joins TRBV7-2 and TRBJ1-5, with 9 bases fitting TRBD1. Trimming at V came to 5 bases and at J to 4 bases, leaving 3 bases not matched to a gene. The germline V gene has CDR1 SGHTA and CDR2 FQGNSA. The length of the CDR3 is 14 residues. This CDR3 reads CASSPGTGNQPQHF. The CDR3 DNA sequence: TGTGCCAGCAGCCCTGGGACAGGGAATCAGCCCCAGCATTTT.

V usage is TRBV6-5 and J usage is TRBJ2-5; 12 bases fit TRBD1. After removal of 6 bases from V and 3 bases from J, the junction contained 5 bases not matched to a gene. CDR1 is MNHEY and CDR2 is SVGAGI in the germline V gene. The CDR3 has 15 amino acids. CDR3 sequence (DNA): TGTGCCAGCAGAACTGGGACAGGGGGCGAAGAGACCCAGTACTTC. This encodes CASRTGTGGEETQYF.

J is TRBJ2-1 and V is TRBV5-1, with D tentatively TRBD1 or TRBD2 (6 bases each). This CDR3 is 15 amino acids long. Germline V gives CDR1 SGHRS, CDR2 YFSETQ. V lost 0 bases and J 14 bases, leaving 21 bases between the germline ends. This CDR3 reads CASSLEGDWRDCKFF. The DNA of the CDR3 is TGCGCCAGCAGCTTGGAGGGGGACTGGCGCGATTGCAAGTTCTTC.

The genes are TRBV6-5 and TRBJ2-1; D might be TRBD1 or TRBD2, each matching 6 bases. This CDR3 contains 15 residues. The V and J ends lost 6 bases and 9 bases respectively, with 21 bases between them. CDR1 is MNHEY, CDR2 SVGAGI, per germline. The CDR3 bases are TGTGCCAGCAGCTCTAGGGGGGAGGCACATGGTGAGCAGTTCTTC. Its translation is CASSSRGEAHGEQFF.

The rearrangement uses TRBV10-3 and TRBJ1-1; D gene unclear. The germline gives CDR1 ENHRY, CDR2 SYGVKD. CDR3 length equals 12 residues. Trimming removed 10 bases at V and 4 bases at J, with 13 bases between. CDR3 bases: TGTGCCACAGGCGAGAAGGGCACTGAAGCTTTCTTT. Its translation is CATGEKGTEAFF.

V gene TRBV7-8 combines with J gene TRBJ2-7; possibly TRBD2 for D (6 bases). In germline, CDR1 is SGHVS, CDR2 FQNEAQ. The CDR3 is 15 residues long. Trimming removed 1 base from V and 6 bases from J, with 16 bases in between. The CDR3 nucleotides are TGTGCCAGCAGCTTAGTCGCGACTAGTAGATGCGAGCAGTACTTC. It specifies CASSLVATSRCEQYF.

V and J are TRBV6-5 and TRBJ2-5; the D is unclear. Germline assignment: CDR1 MNHEY and CDR2 SVGAGI. V was cut by 4 bases and J by 5 bases, with 14 bases left in between. The CDR3 is 14 amino acids. CDR3 amino acids: CASSLAPQVETQYF. The DNA for the CDR3 is TGTGCCAGCAGTTTAGCCCCCCAAGTTGAGACCCAGTACTTC.

The chain joins TRBV29-1 to TRBJ2-2; maybe TRBD2 (6 bases). The CDR3 runs to 16 residues. V shed 6 bases and J shed 4 bases, with 21 bases lying between them. CDR1 and CDR2 (germline): SQVTM, ANQGSEA. The CDR3 protein is CSVRPTLATSTGELFF. DNA for the CDR3: TGCAGCGTGCGACCCACCCTAGCGACGTCCACCGGGGAGCTGTTTTTT.

The V gene is TRBV10-3, the J gene TRBJ2-7; D is unclear. V lost 3 bases to trimming and J lost 0 bases, with 15 bases between them. The CDR3 contains 16 residues. Germline V gene sequence: CDR1 ENHRY, CDR2 SYGVKD. CDR3 sequence (DNA): TGTGCCATCAGTGATGGTCGTTGGCGACACTCCTACGAGCAGTACTTC. Its protein product is CAISDGRWRHSYEQYF.

The chain is built from TRBV7-8 and TRBJ1-3; possible D gene TRBD1, 6 bases. The ends were cut back, 5 bases at V and 0 bases at J, with 20 bases in the middle. The CDR3 is 18 residues long. The germline gives CDR1 SGHVS, CDR2 FQNEAQ. The CDR3 DNA follows: TGTGCCAGCAGCATAAACGGAAACAGGGTCTACTCTGGAAACACCATATATTTT. Its translation: CASSINGNRVYSGNTIYF.

The chain is built from TRBV29-1 and TRBJ2-3; D is ambiguous. Germline CDR1 is SQVTM and CDR2 is ANQGSEA. The CDR3 length is 17 residues. The V and J ends lost 3 bases and 1 base respectively, with 20 bases between them. CDR3 region: CSVDPSSGLDCTDTQYF. CDR3 bases: TGCAGCGTTGATCCCTCTTCCGGGCTGGATTGCACAGATACGCAGTATTTT.

V and J are TRBV5-1 and TRBJ2-5, with 9 bases fitting TRBD2. Looked up from germline, CDR1 is SGHRS and CDR2 is YFSETQ. The CDR3 contains 15 residues. With V trimmed by 0 bases and J by 5 bases, 5 bases remained unmatched. The CDR3 protein is CASSLVAGAPETQYF. The DNA for the CDR3 is TGCGCCAGCAGCTTGGTAGCGGGAGCCCCCGAGACCCAGTACTTC.

The chain couples TRBV9 to TRBJ1-2, with 9 bases matching TRBD1. The ends lost 0 bases at V and 3 bases at J; junction bases unmatched: 6. Germline lookup yields CDR1 SGDLS and CDR2 YYNGEE. The CDR3 spans 16 residues. The CDR3 spells CASSVARQGVDYGYTF. The CDR3 region has the DNA TGTGCCAGCAGCGTAGCTAGACAGGGGGTCGACTATGGCTACACCTTC.